This T cell receptor (beta chain) is drawn from a study of beta chain features in type 1 diabetes. Study-wide results and caveats: Shortening that was moderate but significant affected the TCRB CDR3s of Type 1 diabetes patients in all four CD4+ subsets. Compared to healthy donors, patients appeared to have naive, central memory and Treg TCRB repertoires that were more alike.

Comments on this clone: The antigen remains undetermined.

The whole isolated RNA underwent reverse transcription, so sequencing captured expressed TCRB transcripts. TCRdb's copy holds only in-frame clones and misses some; the assay was immunoSEQ multiplex PCR. Here the sample spans 150,000 to 190,000 clones, about a tenth being singletons. The CDR3 is made up of 16 amino acids. CDR1 is LNHNV and CDR2 is YYDKDF in the germline V gene (reference sequence). With V trimmed by 4 bases and J by 2 bases, 8 bases remained unmatched. The chain has TRBV15 and TRBJ2-1, with TRBD2 identical over 7 bases. The sample comprised central memory CD4+ T cells from blood. The TCR comes from a man under 40 with type 1 diabetes. CDR3 nucleotide sequence: TGTGCCACCAGCACTTTTACTAGCGAGACCTACAATGAGCAGTTCTTC. Translating it yields CATSTFTSETYNEQFF.